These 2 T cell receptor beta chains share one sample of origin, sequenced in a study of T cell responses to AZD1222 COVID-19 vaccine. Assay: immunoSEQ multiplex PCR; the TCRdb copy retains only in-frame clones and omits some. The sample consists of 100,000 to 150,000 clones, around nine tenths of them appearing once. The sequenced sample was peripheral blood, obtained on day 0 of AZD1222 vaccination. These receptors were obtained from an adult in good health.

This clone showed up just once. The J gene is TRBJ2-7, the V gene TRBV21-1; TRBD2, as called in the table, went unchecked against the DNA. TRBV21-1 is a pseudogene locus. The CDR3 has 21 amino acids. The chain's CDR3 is CASTKVAKVPDGGEPVYEQYF. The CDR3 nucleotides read TGTGCCAGCACCAAAGTCGCCAAAGTACCCGACGGGGGGGAGCCGGTCTACGAGCAGTACTTC.

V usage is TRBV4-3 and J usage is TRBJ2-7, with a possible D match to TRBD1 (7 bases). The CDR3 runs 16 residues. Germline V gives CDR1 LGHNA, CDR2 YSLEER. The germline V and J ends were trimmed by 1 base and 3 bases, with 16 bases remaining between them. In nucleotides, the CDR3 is TGCGCCAGCAGCCAAGCGGAGGGACAGTACATCTACGAGCAGTACTTC. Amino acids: CASSQAEGQYIYEQYF.